These 15 T cell receptor beta chains share one sample of origin, sequenced in a study of blood T cell repertoires in COVID-19. The repertoire was sequenced with immunoSEQ multiplex PCR; TCRdb's copy has only in-frame clones and lacks some. Among roughly 250,000 clones listed, 70% to 90% were seen once. Sequencing was done on a sample of peripheral blood. These receptors originate from a woman between 40 and 55 years old with acute or convalescent COVID-19.

This clone turned up a few times. Other DNA sequences within the sample encode an identical CDR3. The chain is built from TRBV5-1 and TRBJ1-5; 7 bases agree with TRBD1. The CDR3 loop spans 14 amino acids. Germline CDR1 SGHRS, CDR2 YFSETQ. V was clipped by 4 bases and J by 3 bases; unmatched bases: 4. The CDR3 sequence: CASSTGTDNQPQHF. DNA of the CDR3: TGCGCCAGCAGCACCGGGACAGACAATCAGCCCCAGCATTTT. Supplemented by reference TRBV5-1 and TRBJ1-5, the full variable domain reads KAGVTQTPRYLIKTRGQQVTLSCSPISGHRSVSWYQQTPGQGLQFLFEYFSETQRNKGNFPGRFSGRQFSNSRSEMNVSTLELGDSALYLCASSTGTDNQPQHFGDGTRLSIL.

The J gene is TRBJ2-1, the V gene TRBV29-1; TRBD1 matches at 9 bases. The CDR3 totals 13 residues. Trimming at V came to 7 bases and at J to 6 bases, leaving 7 bases not matched to a gene. Germline V CDR1 and CDR2: SQVTM, ANQGSEA. CDR3: CSGGTGTGNEQFF. The CDR3 DNA reads as TGCAGCGGCGGGACAGGGACCGGCAATGAGCAGTTCTTC.

The chain links TRBV29-1 to TRBJ2-2, with 10 positions matching TRBD1. The germline V gene has CDR1 SQVTM and CDR2 ANQGSEA. V trimming: 7 bases; J trimming: 0 bases; junction bases outside the gene matches: 8. This CDR3 contains 16 residues. CDR3 sequence (DNA): TGCAGCGCCCGGGACAGGGGACGACCGAACACCGGGGAGCTGTTTTTT. Translation gives CSARDRGRPNTGELFF.

This chain joins TRBV7-6 and TRBJ1-5, with a possible D match to TRBD1 (6 bases). The CDR3 has 15 amino acids. Trimming pared 5 bases from V and 4 bases from J, leaving 15 bases between. CDR1 is SGHVS, CDR2 FNYEAQ, per germline. CDR3 in DNA: TGTGCCAGCAGCCCTCTTCCACAGGGTAATCAGCCCCAGCATTTT. Protein product: CASSPLPQGNQPQHF.

This chain connects TRBV28 to TRBJ2-1, with D tentatively TRBD1 (7 bases). Trimming shortened V by 5 bases and J by 8 bases, and 16 bases separated the two germline ends. The germline V gene encodes CDR1 MDHEN and CDR2 SYDVKM. This CDR3 is 14 amino acids long. Here the CDR3 reads CASSAGTAGDEQFF. As DNA, the CDR3 is TGTGCCAGCAGTGCCGGGACAGCGGGTGATGAGCAGTTCTTC.

This clone has a handful of counts. V and J are TRBV10-3 and TRBJ1-1; D gene unclear. The V end lost 2 bases, the J end lost 1 base, and 5 bases lay between the germline ends. CDR3 length: 13 residues. Germline loops: CDR1 ENHRY, CDR2 SYGVKD. CDR3 DNA: TGTGCCATCAGTGAGAGAGAGAACACTGAAGCTTTCTTT. Encoded protein: CAISERENTEAFF.

The chain recombines TRBV27 with TRBJ2-7, with D perhaps TRBD1 (5 bases). V was trimmed by 5 bases and J by 2 bases, leaving 10 bases between them. The germline V gene encodes CDR1 MNHEY and CDR2 SMNVEV (reference sequence). The CDR3 length is 13 residues. CDR3 region: CASSPLGAYEQYV. Here the CDR3 DNA reads TGTGCCAGCAGTCCCCTAGGGGCCTACGAGCAGTACGTC.

The chain joins TRBV18 to TRBJ2-3, with 7 bases identical to TRBD2. The CDR3 runs to 16 residues. Germline loops: CDR1 KGHSH, CDR2 LQKENI. Unmatched junction bases numbered 13, after V lost 5 bases and J lost 5 bases. The CDR3 DNA is TGTGCCAGCTCATCAGTGGGAGGGGCGAGTAAAGATACGCAGTATTTT. It is translated as CASSSVGGASKDTQYF.

The chain combines TRBV5-8 with TRBJ2-7, with D uncertain. This CDR3 comprises 13 residues. The V end lost 1 base, the J end lost 4 bases, and 9 bases lay between the germline ends. Germline-derived CDR1 and CDR2 are SGHTS and YDEGEE. CDR3: CASSLTGGYEQYV. CDR3 in DNA: TGTGCCAGCAGCTTGACCGGCGGATACGAGCAGTACGTC.

This clone was detected once. The rearrangement uses TRBV24-1 and TRBJ1-5; 12 bases fit TRBD1. From germline, CDR1 is KGHDR and CDR2 SFDVKD. The CDR3 contains 17 residues. The V gene end was trimmed by 4 bases and the J gene end by 7 bases; junction bases not matched to a gene: 10. The CDR3: CATSDSGQGAQEQPQHF. The CDR3 DNA sequence: TGTGCCACCAGTGACTCGGGACAGGGGGCGCAGGAACAGCCCCAGCATTTT.

The gene calls are TRBV9 and TRBJ1-1; D is ambiguous. V gave up 0 bases and J gave up 0 bases, with 9 bases separating them. The CDR3 consists of 15 residues. The germline CDR1 and CDR2 sequences are SGDLS and YYNGEE. CDR3 amino acids: CASSVGGLLNTEAFF. The CDR3 DNA is TGTGCCAGCAGCGTAGGCGGTCTGTTGAACACTGAAGCTTTCTTT.

This rearrangement joins TRBV19 to TRBJ1-3; no definite D call. CDR1 LNHDA and CDR2 SQIVND come from the germline V gene (reference sequence). This CDR3 contains 14 residues. Trimming removed 6 bases from V and 2 bases from J, with 11 bases in between. CDR3 protein: CASRGGNPGNTIYF. DNA for the CDR3: TGTGCCAGTAGAGGCGGGAACCCTGGAAACACCATATATTTT.

The genes are TRBV7-2 and TRBJ2-2; TRBD2 agrees at 9 bases. Germline values: CDR1 SGHTA, CDR2 FQGNSA. The CDR3 sequence is 18 residues long. Losses at the gene ends were 5 bases for V and 2 bases for J; bases not matched to a gene: 12. This CDR3 is CASSHLRASGANTGELFF. The CDR3 coding sequence is TGTGCCAGCAGCCACCTTAGGGCTAGCGGGGCCAACACCGGGGAGCTGTTTTTT.

The chain is built from TRBV5-1 and TRBJ2-5, with 12 bases matching TRBD2. V lost 0 bases, J lost 3 bases, and 3 bases stayed unmatched. Germline V lookup: CDR1 SGHRS, CDR2 YFSETQ. This CDR3 has 16 amino acids. In nucleotides, the CDR3 is TGCGCCAGCAGCTTGGAAGGACTAGCGGGAAAAGAGACCCAGTACTTC. This gives the protein CASSLEGLAGKETQYF. The complete variable domain, with remaining parts taken from reference TRBV5-1 and TRBJ2-5, reads KAGVTQTPRYLIKTRGQQVTLSCSPISGHRSVSWYQQTPGQGLQFLFEYFSETQRNKGNFPGRFSGRQFSNSRSEMNVSTLELGDSALYLCASSLEGLAGKETQYFGPGTRLLVL.

The chain has TRBV5-1 and TRBJ2-3; D might be TRBD2 (5 bases). This CDR3 comprises 16 residues. V was pared by 0 bases and J by 3 bases, with 14 bases between. CDR1 is SGHRS and CDR2 is YFSETQ in the germline V gene. The CDR3 DNA follows: TGCGCCAGCAGCTTGGCCCCGGGATCCTCAACAGATACGCAGTATTTT. The encoded protein is CASSLAPGSSTDTQYF.